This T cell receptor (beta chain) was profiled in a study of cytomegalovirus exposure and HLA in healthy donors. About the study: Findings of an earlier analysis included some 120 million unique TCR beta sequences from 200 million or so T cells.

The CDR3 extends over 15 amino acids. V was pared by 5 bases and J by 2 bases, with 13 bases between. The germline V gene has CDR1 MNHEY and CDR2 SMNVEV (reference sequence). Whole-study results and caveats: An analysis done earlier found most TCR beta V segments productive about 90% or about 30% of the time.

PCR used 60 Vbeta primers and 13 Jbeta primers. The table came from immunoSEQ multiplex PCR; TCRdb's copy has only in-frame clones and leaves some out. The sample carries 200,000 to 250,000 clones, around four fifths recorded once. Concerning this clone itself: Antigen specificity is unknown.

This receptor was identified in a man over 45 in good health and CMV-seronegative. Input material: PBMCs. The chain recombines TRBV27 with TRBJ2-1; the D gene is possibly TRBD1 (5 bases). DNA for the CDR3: TGTGCCAGCAGTCCTCGACAGATCCCCTACAATGAGCAGTTCTTC. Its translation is CASSPRQIPYNEQFF.